This T cell receptor (beta chain) was identified during a study of graft-versus-host responses after intestinal transplantation. At the level of the study: Transplants were multivisceral, liver-intestinal, or isolated intestinal.

Profiling relied on immunoSEQ multiplex PCR, and the TCRdb table lists in-frame clones only, not all of them. The data contain fewer than 1,500 clones, more than 85% of them singletons. The germline CDR1 and CDR2 sequences are MGHRA and YSYEKL. The CDR3 has 16 residues. Trimming took 0 bases from V and 1 from J, leaving 10 bases between them. This specimen consisted of PBMCs, obtained 8 days after intestinal transplant. The clonotype comes from a human patient who received an intestinal transplant, so some T cells may come from the graft donor. This rearrangement joins TRBV4-1 to TRBJ2-1; tentative D call: TRBD2 (5 bases). The CDR3 nucleotides read TGCGCCAGCAGCCAAGAAAGGACTCCTTCCTACAATGAGCAGTTCTTC. Its protein is CASSQERTPSYNEQFF.